These T cell receptor beta chains were read from a single sample in a study of cytomegalovirus exposure and HLA in healthy donors. Clones were sequenced by immunoSEQ multiplex PCR, and TCRdb holds only the in-frame ones, with some missing. This table has 60,000 to 85,000 clones, 90% to 95% appearing once. Sequencing was done on a sample of PBMCs. The source is a man in his late teens or twenties in good health and CMV-seropositive. Both conserved end residues are part of each CDR3. Fields, in order: J gene, V gene, CDR3 length, CDR3 protein.

j_gene: TRBJ2-5; v_gene: TRBV9; len: 15; CDR3aa: CASSPLGGSGETQYF
j_gene: TRBJ2-3; v_gene: TRBV5-1; len: 13; CDR3aa: CASTISGPDTQYF
j_gene: TRBJ2-6; v_gene: TRBV5-1; len: 18; CDR3aa: CASSLSAGGFTGANVLTF
j_gene: TRBJ2-3; v_gene: TRBV7-9; len: 14; CDR3aa: CASSFTASTDTQYF
j_gene: TRBJ1-3; v_gene: TRBV28; len: 16; CDR3aa: CASTMGQGPSGNTIYF
j_gene: TRBJ2-3; v_gene: TRBV28; len: 15; CDR3aa: CASSDYSGRGDTQYF
j_gene: TRBJ1-2; v_gene: TRBV5-1; len: 15; CDR3aa: CASSLIGTANYGYTF
j_gene: TRBJ1-4; v_gene: TRBV15; len: 14; CDR3aa: CATSVHGLNEKLFF
j_gene: TRBJ2-1; v_gene: TRBV4-1; len: 16; CDR3aa: CASSQGPGQSGNEQFF
j_gene: TRBJ2-3; v_gene: TRBV30; len: 15; CDR3aa: CASKVQGAGPDTQYF
j_gene: TRBJ2-7; v_gene: TRBV9; len: 15; CDR3aa: CASSVGATSAYEQYF
j_gene: TRBJ2-1; v_gene: TRBV7-3; len: 14; CDR3aa: CASSLISSGSEQFF
j_gene: TRBJ1-3; v_gene: TRBV12-5; len: 15; CDR3aa: CASGLVLGPGNTIYF
j_gene: TRBJ2-7; v_gene: TRBV4-1; len: 16; CDR3aa: CASSQELAGGVGEQYF
j_gene: TRBJ1-1; v_gene: TRBV9; len: 14; CDR3aa: CASTRTGANTEAFF
j_gene: TRBJ2-6; v_gene: TRBV6-4; len: 19; CDR3aa: CASSDPSLVWGPGANVLTF
j_gene: TRBJ1-1; v_gene: TRBV6-5; len: 13; CDR3aa: CASSQRGAREAFF
j_gene: TRBJ2-2; v_gene: TRBV9; len: 13; CDR3aa: CASSVATDGELFF
j_gene: TRBJ2-1; v_gene: TRBV5-1; len: 15; CDR3aa: CASNSVSGGYNEQFF
j_gene: TRBJ1-5; v_gene: TRBV27; len: 15; CDR3aa: CASSSLGFYNQPQHF
j_gene: TRBJ2-7; v_gene: TRBV28; len: 12; CDR3aa: CASSWTGNEQYF
j_gene: TRBJ2-5; v_gene: TRBV4-2; len: 15; CDR3aa: CASSQDPRGGETQYF
j_gene: TRBJ2-7; v_gene: TRBV10-3; len: 15; CDR3aa: CAISGRQAGYYEQYF